This TCR beta chain was sequenced during a study of T cells in women clearing cervical HPV infection. Notes on the study in general: Effector/memory and HPV-specific T cells were not isolated, and association timing is unknown.

Germline assignment: CDR1 MNHEY and CDR2 SVGEGT. The CDR3 length is 14 residues. Trimming took 2 bases from V and 7 from J; bases not matched to a gene: 3. The table came from immunoSEQ multiplex PCR; TCRdb's copy has only in-frame clones and leaves some out. The table for this sample gives approximately 13,000 clones. In regard to this clone: Antigen unknown. The missing CDR3 end, 3 residues past where the read stops, is filled in from the germline J gene.

The receptor was derived from a woman aged 18 to 75 with a cervical HPV16 infection that either progressed to CIN3+ or cleared (not recorded which). Sequenced sample: blood buffy coat. The V and J genes are TRBV6-2 or TRBV6-3 and TRBJ2-3, with 10 bases matching TRBD2. Incomplete CDR3 DNA: TGTGCCAGCAGTTACCTAGCGGGGGCAAATACG. Its translation: CASSYLAGANT. The whole CDR3 reads CASSYLAGANTQYF.